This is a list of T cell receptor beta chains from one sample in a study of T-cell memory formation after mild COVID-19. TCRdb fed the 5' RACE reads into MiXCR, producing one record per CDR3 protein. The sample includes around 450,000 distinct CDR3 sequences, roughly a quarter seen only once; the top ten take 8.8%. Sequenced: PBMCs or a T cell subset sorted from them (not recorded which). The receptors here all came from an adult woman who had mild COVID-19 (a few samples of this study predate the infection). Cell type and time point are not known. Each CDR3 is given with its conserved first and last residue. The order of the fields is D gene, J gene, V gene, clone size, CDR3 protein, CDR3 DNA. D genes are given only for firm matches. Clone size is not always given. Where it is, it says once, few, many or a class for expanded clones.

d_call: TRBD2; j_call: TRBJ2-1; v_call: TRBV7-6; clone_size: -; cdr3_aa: CASSIIAGDRNEQFF; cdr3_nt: TGTGCCAGCAGCATCATAGCGGGGGATCGGAATGAGCAGTTCTTC
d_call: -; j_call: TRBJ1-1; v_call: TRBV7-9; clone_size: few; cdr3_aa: CASSLEGGGEAFF; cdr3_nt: TGTGCCAGCAGCTTAGAGGGAGGGGGTGAAGCTTTCTTT
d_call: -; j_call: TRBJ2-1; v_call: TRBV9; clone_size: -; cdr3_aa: CASSSGPLPDEQFF; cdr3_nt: TGTGCCAGCAGCTCGGGACCCCTCCCGGATGAGCAGTTCTTC
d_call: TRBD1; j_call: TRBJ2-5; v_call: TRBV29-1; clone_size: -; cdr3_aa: CSVGQGSMETQYF; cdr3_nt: TGCAGCGTAGGACAGGGATCCATGGAGACCCAGTACTTC
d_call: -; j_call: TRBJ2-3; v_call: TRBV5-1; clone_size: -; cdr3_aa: CASSGGSSTDTQYF; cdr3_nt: TGCGCCAGCAGCGGGGGATCTAGCACAGATACGCAGTATTTT
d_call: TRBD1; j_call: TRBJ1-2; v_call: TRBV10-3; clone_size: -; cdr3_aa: CAISESPQGVLGYTF; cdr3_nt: TGTGCCATCAGTGAGTCGCCCCAGGGGGTCTTAGGCTACACCTTC
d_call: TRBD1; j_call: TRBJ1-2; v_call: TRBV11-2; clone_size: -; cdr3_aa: CASSRTGENYGYTF; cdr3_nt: TGTGCCAGCAGCCGGACAGGGGAGAACTATGGCTACACCTTC
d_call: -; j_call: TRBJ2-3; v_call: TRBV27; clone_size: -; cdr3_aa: CASSSIGSADTQYF; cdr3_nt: TGTGCCAGCAGTTCAATTGGTAGTGCAGATACGCAGTATTTT
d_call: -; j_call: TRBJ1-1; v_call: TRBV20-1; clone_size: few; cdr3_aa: CSARVGSTEAFF; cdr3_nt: TGCAGTGCTAGAGTAGGGAGTACTGAAGCTTTCTTT
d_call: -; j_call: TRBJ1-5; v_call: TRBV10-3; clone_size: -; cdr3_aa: CAISASNRVNQPQHF; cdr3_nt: TGTGCCATCAGTGCCTCGAACAGGGTTAATCAGCCCCAGCATTTT
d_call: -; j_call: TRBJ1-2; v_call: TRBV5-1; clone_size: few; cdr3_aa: CASSLGGPAKHYGYTF; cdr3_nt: TGCGCCAGCAGCTTGGGTGGCCCGGCAAAACACTATGGCTACACCTTC
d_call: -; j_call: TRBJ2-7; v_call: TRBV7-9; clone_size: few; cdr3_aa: CAGGDEQYF; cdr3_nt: TGTGCCGGAGGGGACGAGCAGTACTTC
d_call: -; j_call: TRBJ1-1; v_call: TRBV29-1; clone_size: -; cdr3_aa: CSVTNTARAFF; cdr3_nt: TGCAGCGTGACGAACACGGCCAGGGCTTTCTTT
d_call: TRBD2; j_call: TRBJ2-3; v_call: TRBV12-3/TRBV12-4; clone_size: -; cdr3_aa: CATQRGGQDTQYF; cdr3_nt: TGTGCCACCCAGCGGGGGGGCCAGGATACGCAGTATTTT
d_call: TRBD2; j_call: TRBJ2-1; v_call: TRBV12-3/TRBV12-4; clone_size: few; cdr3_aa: CASSLGLADPNEQFF; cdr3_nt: TGTGCCAGCAGTTTAGGACTAGCTGATCCTAATGAGCAGTTCTTC
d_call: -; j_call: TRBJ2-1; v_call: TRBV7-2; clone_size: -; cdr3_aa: CASSLLGPGATYNEQFF; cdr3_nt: TGTGCCAGCAGCTTGTTAGGACCGGGAGCCACCTACAATGAGCAGTTCTTC
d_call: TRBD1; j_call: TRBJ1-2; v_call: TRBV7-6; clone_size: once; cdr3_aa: CASSPTGAWGYTF; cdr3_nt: TGTGCCAGCAGCCCGACAGGGGCGTGGGGCTACACCTTC
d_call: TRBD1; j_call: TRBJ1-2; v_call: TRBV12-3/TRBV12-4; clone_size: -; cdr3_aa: CASRETGVSGYTF; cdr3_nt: TGTGCCAGCAGGGAGACAGGGGTATCGGGCTACACCTTC
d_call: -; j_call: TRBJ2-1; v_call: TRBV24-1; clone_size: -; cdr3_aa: CATSETGEQFF; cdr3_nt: TGTGCCACCAGTGAGACGGGTGAGCAGTTCTTC
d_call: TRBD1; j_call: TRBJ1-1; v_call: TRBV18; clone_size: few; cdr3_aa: CASSPGQARGDEAFF; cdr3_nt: TGTGCCAGCTCACCCGGACAGGCGAGGGGTGATGAAGCTTTCTTT
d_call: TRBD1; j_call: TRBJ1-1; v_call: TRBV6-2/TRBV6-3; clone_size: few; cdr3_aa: CASSYPQGAVNTEAFF; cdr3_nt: TGTGCCAGCAGTTACCCCCAGGGGGCCGTTAACACTGAAGCTTTCTTT
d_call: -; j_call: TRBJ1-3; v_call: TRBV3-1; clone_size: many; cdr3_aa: CASSQQGSGNTIYF; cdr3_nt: TGTGCCAGCAGCCAACAGGGTTCTGGAAACACCATATATTTT
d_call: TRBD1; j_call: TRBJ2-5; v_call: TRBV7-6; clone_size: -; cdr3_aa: CASSKTPGTVEGTQYF; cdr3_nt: TGTGCCAGCAGCAAGACTCCCGGGACAGTAGAGGGGACCCAGTACTTC
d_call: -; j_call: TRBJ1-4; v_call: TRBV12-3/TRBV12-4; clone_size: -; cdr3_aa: CASRTATNEKLFF; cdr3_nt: TGTGCCAGTCGGACCGCAACTAATGAAAAACTGTTTTTT
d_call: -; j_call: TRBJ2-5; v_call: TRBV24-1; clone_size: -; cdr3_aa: CATSEPGMETQYF; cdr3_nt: TGTGCCACCAGTGAACCAGGGATGGAGACCCAGTACTTC
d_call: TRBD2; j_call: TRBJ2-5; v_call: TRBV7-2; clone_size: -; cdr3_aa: CASSPTSGSRRETQYF; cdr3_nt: TGTGCCAGCAGCCCCACTAGCGGGAGTAGAAGGGAGACCCAGTACTTC
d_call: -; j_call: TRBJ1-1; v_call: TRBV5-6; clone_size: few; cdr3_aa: CASSLGLANTEAFF; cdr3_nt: TGTGCCAGCAGCTTGGGGTTGGCGAACACTGAAGCTTTCTTT
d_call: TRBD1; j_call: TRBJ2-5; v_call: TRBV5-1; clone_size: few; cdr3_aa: CASNYPGTDQETQYF; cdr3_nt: TGCGCCAGCAACTACCCCGGGACAGACCAAGAGACCCAGTACTTC
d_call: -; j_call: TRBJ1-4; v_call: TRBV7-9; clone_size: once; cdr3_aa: CASSLAIQATNEKLFF; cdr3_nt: TGTGCCAGCAGCTTAGCAATACAGGCAACTAATGAAAAACTGTTTTTT
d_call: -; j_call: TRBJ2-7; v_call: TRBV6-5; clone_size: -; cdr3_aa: CASSRQGMGEQYF; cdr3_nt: TGTGCCAGCAGTCGTCAGGGGATGGGTGAGCAGTACTTC
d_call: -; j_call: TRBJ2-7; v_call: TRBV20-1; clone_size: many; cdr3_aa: CSQPPNEQYF; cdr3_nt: TGCAGTCAACCCCCTAACGAGCAGTACTTC
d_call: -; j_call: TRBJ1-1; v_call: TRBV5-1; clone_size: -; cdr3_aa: CASSSGTRKTEAFF; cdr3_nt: TGCGCCAGCAGTTCCGGGACCCGGAAGACTGAAGCTTTCTTT
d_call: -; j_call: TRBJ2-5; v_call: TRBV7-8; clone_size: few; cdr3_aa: CASSSMEETQYF; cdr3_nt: TGTGCCAGCAGCTCGATGGAAGAGACCCAGTACTTC
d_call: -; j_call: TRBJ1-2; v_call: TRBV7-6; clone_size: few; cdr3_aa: CASSSTGIDGYTF; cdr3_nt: TGTGCCAGCAGCTCTACAGGGATTGATGGCTACACCTTC
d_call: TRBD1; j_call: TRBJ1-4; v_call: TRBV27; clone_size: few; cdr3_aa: CASSSYRGTGVSEKLFF; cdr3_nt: TGTGCCAGCAGTTCTTACAGGGGTACGGGTGTTTCCGAAAAACTGTTTTTT
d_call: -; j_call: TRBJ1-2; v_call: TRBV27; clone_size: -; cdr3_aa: CASSFAGQGYTF; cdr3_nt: TGTGCCAGCAGTTTTGCAGGGCAAGGCTACACCTTC
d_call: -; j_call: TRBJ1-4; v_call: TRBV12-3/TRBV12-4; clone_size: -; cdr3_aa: CASRYNKGREKLFF; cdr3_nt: TGTGCCAGCAGATATAACAAGGGGCGTGAAAAACTGTTTTTT
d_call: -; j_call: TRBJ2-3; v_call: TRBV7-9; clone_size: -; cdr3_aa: CASSLAGGPGDTQYF; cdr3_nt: TGTGCCAGCAGCTTAGCGGGGGGGCCCGGTGATACGCAGTATTTT
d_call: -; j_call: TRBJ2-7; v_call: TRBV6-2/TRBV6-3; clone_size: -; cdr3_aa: CASSYLTLGAHGSYEQYF; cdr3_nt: TGTGCCAGCAGTTACCTGACTTTAGGGGCCCACGGCTCCTACGAGCAGTACTTC
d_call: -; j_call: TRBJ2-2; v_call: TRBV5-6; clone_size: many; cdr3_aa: CASSLALATGELFF; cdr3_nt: TGTGCCAGCAGCTTGGCGCTAGCGACCGGGGAGCTGTTTTTT
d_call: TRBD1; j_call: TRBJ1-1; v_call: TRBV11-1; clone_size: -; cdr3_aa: CASSHIRQGLNTEAFF; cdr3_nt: TGTGCCAGCAGCCATATTAGACAGGGGCTGAACACTGAAGCTTTCTTT
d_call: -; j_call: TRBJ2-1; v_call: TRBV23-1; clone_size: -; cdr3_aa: CASSLGAIRESYNEQFF; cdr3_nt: TGCGCCAGCAGTCTAGGTGCGATCAGGGAATCCTACAATGAGCAGTTCTTC
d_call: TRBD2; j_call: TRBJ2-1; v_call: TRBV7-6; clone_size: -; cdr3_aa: CASSLGSGGAYNEQFF; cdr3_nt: TGTGCCAGCAGCTTAGGGAGCGGGGGGGCATACAATGAGCAGTTCTTC
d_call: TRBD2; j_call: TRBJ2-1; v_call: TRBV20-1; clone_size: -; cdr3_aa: CSARGTSGGPYWDEQFF; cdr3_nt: TGCAGTGCTAGAGGGACTAGCGGGGGCCCCTATTGGGATGAGCAGTTCTTC
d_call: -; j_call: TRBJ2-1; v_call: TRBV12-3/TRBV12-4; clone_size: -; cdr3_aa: CASSFSRLEEQFF; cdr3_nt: TGTGCCAGCAGTTTTTCGCGCTTGGAGGAGCAGTTCTTC
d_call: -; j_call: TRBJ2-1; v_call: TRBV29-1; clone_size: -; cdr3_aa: CSVVHLLHGNEQFF; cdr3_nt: TGCAGCGTTGTCCACTTACTACATGGGAATGAGCAGTTCTTC
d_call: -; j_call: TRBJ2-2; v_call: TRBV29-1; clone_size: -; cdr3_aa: CSVDSLGTGELFF; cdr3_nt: TGCAGCGTTGACAGTCTGGGTACCGGGGAGCTGTTTTTT